The rows below give T cell receptor beta chains drawn from one sample of a study of blood T cells in healthy people across ages. TCRdb called the 5' RACE reads again in MiXCR, with one record for every CDR3 protein. This repertoire shows approximately 770,000 distinct CDR3 sequences, roughly 64% found once; its top ten account for about 20%. The specimen was blood. The receptors originated from a man between 25 and 39 years old in good health. CDR3s include the opening cysteine and the closing phenylalanine or tryptophan. The D gene is left open where the match is weak. A clone size is listed for some rows: how often the clone was seen (once, few, many), or a class if it is expanded.

TRBJ2-7,TRBV15,few,.,TGTGCCACCAGCAGCGGCAGTTCAAGCGAGCAGTACTTC,CATSSGSSSEQYF
TRBJ2-7,TRBV9,.,.,TGTGCCAGCGCCAAGGGGGTATCGGCCTACGAGCAGTACTTC,CASAKGVSAYEQYF
TRBJ2-3,TRBV7-9,.,.,TGTGCCAGTAGCCGACTAGATGGGACACATACGCAGTATTTT,CASSRLDGTHTQYF
TRBJ2-5,TRBV29-1,.,.,TGCAGCGTTGAAGAGACAGGTCAAGAGACCCAGTACTTC,CSVEETGQETQYF
TRBJ1-1,TRBV7-2,few,.,TGTGCCAGCAGCTTAATTTCCGGGACCACTGAAGCTTTCTTT,CASSLISGTTEAFF
TRBJ2-7,TRBV20-1,.,.,TGCAGTCCCAAGGTCGGGGGTCGCGAGCAGTACTTC,CSPKVGGREQYF
TRBJ1-1,TRBV12-3/TRBV12-4,once,.,TGTGCCAGCAGCCACAGGGCTGAGAACACTGAAGCTTTCTTT,CASSHRAENTEAFF
TRBJ2-3,TRBV19,.,.,TGTGCCAGTTGTGGAGATACGCAGTATTTT,CASCGDTQYF
TRBJ1-2,TRBV5-1,few,.,TGCGCCAGCAGCTTGGCCGGGGGTGTTACTGGCTACACCTTC,CASSLAGGVTGYTF
TRBJ2-3,TRBV6-1,.,TRBD1,TGTGCCAGCAACCGGGACAGCAGCACAGATACGCAGTATTTT,CASNRDSSTDTQYF
TRBJ2-7,TRBV2,.,.,TGTGCCAGCACCCTCCTCGGGGGGCGCTACGAGCAGTACTTC,CASTLLGGRYEQYF
TRBJ2-5,TRBV4-3,.,.,TGCGCCAGCAGCCAAGCTACTGCCTCGACCCAGTACTTC,CASSQATASTQYF
TRBJ2-7,TRBV10-3,.,.,TGTGCCATCAGTGAAAAACAGGTCTACGAGCAGTACTTC,CAISEKQVYEQYF
TRBJ1-4,TRBV29-1,.,.,TGCAGCGTTGAGGGGGAAGAGACGGGGGTTCGGGAAAAACTGTTTTTT,CSVEGEETGVREKLFF
TRBJ1-1,TRBV12-3/TRBV12-4,.,.,TGTGCCAGCAGTTGGAGGACTGAAGCTTTCTTT,CASSWRTEAFF
TRBJ2-7,TRBV7-2,.,.,TGTGCCAGCAGCTTAGAGGGGGGGGCCCACGAGCAGTACTTC,CASSLEGGAHEQYF
TRBJ2-2,TRBV6-2/TRBV6-3,.,.,TGTGCCAGCAGTTACGGTGCGAACACCGGGGAGCTGTTTTTT,CASSYGANTGELFF
TRBJ1-5,TRBV18,.,TRBD1,TGTGCCAGCTCATCCACAGGGGGCGAGCAGCCCCAGCATTTT,CASSSTGGEQPQHF
TRBJ1-2,TRBV3-1,few,.,TGTGCCAGCAGCCAAGCGGGATCCCCAGGCTACACCTTC,CASSQAGSPGYTF